The 12 T cell receptor beta chains in this list originate from one sample, sequenced in a study of T cells in Graves' hyperthyroidism and ophthalmopathy. Amplification of TCR beta CDR3 regions was performed using RNA transcripts as template. During a first-round RT-PCR of the TCR CDR3, the HTBI primer set was used. TCRdb re-analysed the multiplex PCR reads in MiXCR, keeping a single row per CDR3 protein. The sample yields over 450,000 distinct CDR3 sequences, roughly a sixth seen once. What was sequenced was blood. These receptors came from a woman younger than 35 with Graves' ophthalmopathy.

This clonotype was seen many times. The chain links TRBV5-8 to TRBJ1-2; a weak D match, TRBD1 (5 bases). Trimming took 3 bases from V and 4 from J, leaving 10 bases between them. Germline V CDR1 and CDR2: SGHTS, YDEGEE. The CDR3 extends over 13 amino acids. The CDR3 is CASSSQGFYGYTF. The CDR3 nucleotides read TGTGCCAGCAGCTCCCAGGGTTTCTATGGCTACACCTTC.

This clonotype has just a few counts. One base away lies a much larger clone, so this may be a sequencing read error. The rearrangement uses TRBV7-3 and TRBJ1-1; TRBD1 matches at 8 bases. The CDR3 has 16 residues. CDR1 is SGHTA, CDR2 FQGTGA, per germline. CDR3 protein: CASRTGTGMGSTGAFF. The CDR3 DNA follows: TGTGCCAGCAGGACCGGGACAGGTATGGGAAGCACTGGAGCTTTCTTT.

This clonotype was detected a few times. Likely a read error: the CDR3 ends without its conserved phenylalanine or tryptophan. The CDR3 bases are TGTGCCAGCAGCCCCATTAACTATGGCTACACCTCC. It is translated as CASSPINYGYTS. The J gene is TRBJ1-2, the V gene TRBV7-9; D is uncertain. Deletions cut 5 bases from V and 1 base from J, with 5 bases between. The CDR3 loop spans 12 amino acids. Per germline, CDR1 SEHNR and CDR2 FQNEAQ (reference sequence).

The V call is TRBV5-1, the J call TRBJ2-1; TRBD1 is a possible D gene (6 bases). The germline V gene encodes CDR1 SGHRS and CDR2 YFSETQ. This CDR3 comprises 14 residues. The V and J ends lost 0 bases and 6 bases respectively, with 10 bases between them. As DNA, the CDR3 is TGCGCCAGCAGCTTGGTGACAGGTATCAATGAGCAGTTCTTC. It codes for CASSLVTGINEQFF. Using reference TRBV5-1 and TRBJ2-1 for the parts outside the CDR3, the full variable domain is KAGVTQTPRYLIKTRGQQVTLSCSPISGHRSVSWYQQTPGQGLQFLFEYFSETQRNKGNFPGRFSGRQFSNSRSEMNVSTLELGDSALYLCASSLVTGINEQFFGPGTRLTVL.

This clonotype was seen more than once but under ten times. The chain combines TRBV29-1 with TRBJ1-2; D is perhaps TRBD1 (5 bases). V lost 0 bases and J lost 3, with 14 bases in between. Germline V gene lookup returns CDR1 SQVTM and CDR2 ANQGSEA. CDR3 length: 15 amino acids. The CDR3 spells CSVEEQGLPDYGYTF. CDR3 DNA sequence: TGCAGCGTTGAAGAGCAGGGACTACCTGACTATGGCTACACCTTC.

In this sample, this clonotype turned up many times. The rearrangement joins TRBV9 to TRBJ2-2, with D hard to call. CDR3 length: 16 residues. Trimming pared 0 bases from V and 0 bases from J, leaving 9 bases between. Germline V lookup: CDR1 SGDLS, CDR2 YYNGEE. CDR3 bases: TGTGCCAGCAGCGTAGCACCTAGTACGAACACCGGGGAGCTGTTTTTT. Translating it yields CASSVAPSTNTGELFF.

This clonotype showed up just a few times. This sequence joins TRBV4-1 and TRBJ1-4; 7 nucleotides agree with TRBD1. Germline CDR1 MGHRA, CDR2 YSYEKL. The CDR3 is 15 residues long. J gave up 5 bases and V 2 bases, and 5 bases lay outside the gene matches. Here the CDR3 reads CASSQWSGGNEKLFF. The CDR3 DNA reads TGCGCCAGCAGCCAATGGTCAGGGGGGAATGAAAAACTGTTTTTT.

This clonotype was seen ten or more times. The DNA of the CDR3 is TGTGCCAGCAGTTTGTCGACAGGGGGAGACACCGGGGAGCTGTTTTTT. Amino acid sequence: CASSLSTGGDTGELFF. This chain links TRBV6-5 with TRBJ2-2; 9 bases align to TRBD1. Per germline, CDR1 MNHEY and CDR2 SVGAGI. V trimming: 4 bases; J trimming: 3 bases; junction bases outside the gene matches: 6. The CDR3 is 16 amino acids.

In this sample, this clonotype turned up many times. The J gene is TRBJ2-2, the V gene TRBV5-1, with a tentative D call TRBD2 (5 bases). This CDR3 comprises 15 residues. Trimming removed 4 bases from V and 0 bases from J, with 10 bases in between. Per the germline V gene, CDR1 is SGHRS and CDR2 is YFSETQ. The CDR3 region is CASSAAGTNTGELFF. The CDR3, as DNA: TGCGCCAGCAGCGCGGCGGGTACGAACACCGGGGAGCTGTTTTTT.

This clonotype showed up many times. The rearrangement links TRBV20-1 to TRBJ2-1; D possibly uses TRBD1 or TRBD2 (5 bases each). Between the trimmed V and J ends, which lost 5 bases and 5 bases, there was a span of 16 bases. The CDR3 is made up of 14 amino acids. CDR1 DFQATT and CDR2 SNEGSKA come from the germline V gene (reference sequence). Written as DNA, the CDR3 is TGCAGTGCTGAGCCCGGGACGGAGAACAATGAGCAGTTCTTC. Protein: CSAEPGTENNEQFF.

As concerns this clonotype: A much larger clone lies a single base off, so this may be a read error. The chain links TRBV20-1 to TRBJ1-4; TRBD1 aligns across 8 bases. CDR3 length equals 14 residues. Per the germline V gene, CDR1 is DFQATT and CDR2 is SNEGSKA (reference sequence). The J segment lost 7 bases and the V segment lost 0 bases, leaving 4 bases of the junction unmatched. CDR3 protein: CSARDGQGSEKLFF. Here the CDR3 DNA reads TGCAGTGCTAGAGATGGACAGGGTAGTGAAAAACTGTTTTTT.

A few counts support this clonotype. The V and J genes are TRBV19 and TRBJ1-1; no definite D call. The germline gives CDR1 LNHDA, CDR2 SQIVND (reference sequence). Trimming shortened V by 7 bases and J by 4 bases, and 7 bases separated the two germline ends. The CDR3 loop spans 11 amino acids. The CDR3 here is CASKKGTEAFF. CDR3 bases: TGTGCCAGTAAGAAGGGCACTGAAGCTTTCTTT.